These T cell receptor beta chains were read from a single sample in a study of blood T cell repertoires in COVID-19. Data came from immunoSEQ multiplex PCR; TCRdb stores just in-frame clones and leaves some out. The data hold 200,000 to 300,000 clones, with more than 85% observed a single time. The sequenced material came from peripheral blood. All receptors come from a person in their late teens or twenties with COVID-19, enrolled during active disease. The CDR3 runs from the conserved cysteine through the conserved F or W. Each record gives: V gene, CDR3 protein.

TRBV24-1 CATSDLHNPDRGIFYEQYF
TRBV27 CASSSGTDTQYF
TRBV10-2 CASRGQGATETQYF
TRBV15 CATSRDLGPARGTDTQYF
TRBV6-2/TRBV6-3 CASSQRAGGRNNEQFF
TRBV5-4 CASGRFVGGGPPVYEQYF
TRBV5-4 CASSDTGAGNTIYF
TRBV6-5 CASRRDRRASLHF
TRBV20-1 CSARMDSEAFF
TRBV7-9 CASSLGGLQETQYF
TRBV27 CASMRGPTDTQYF
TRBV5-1 CASRSNREWGSYNEQFF
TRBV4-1 CASSHPYRGFRGYTF
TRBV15 CATSRGAGGETQYF
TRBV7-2 CASSLRDRWGETQYF
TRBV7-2 CASSSPGTGNFLYGYTF
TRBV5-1 CASSLGGEQFF
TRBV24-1 CATSETSRGEQYF
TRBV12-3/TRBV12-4 CASSQREIETQYF
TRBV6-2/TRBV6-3 CASSQTGTGNEQYF
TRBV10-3 CAIRDSREKLFF
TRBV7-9 CASSFGGQGAYEQYF
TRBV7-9 CASSSSGPGNEQFF
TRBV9 CASSVGSGQPQHF
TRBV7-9 CASSLSDSLAAFF
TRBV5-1 CASSLGQASNEKLFF
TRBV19 CASNQGPETQYF
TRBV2 CAGTGPLVTDTQYF
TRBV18 CASSPDSADLRAFF
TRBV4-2 CASSQGDSTYEQYF
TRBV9 CAVWDSPPRELFF
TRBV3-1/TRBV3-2 CASSQPHSGNYEQYF
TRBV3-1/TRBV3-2 CASSQGSYEQYF
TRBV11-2 CASSLVVAGGPHEQYF
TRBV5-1 CASSLGGMGFIGEAFF
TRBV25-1 CASSETTSETYNEQFF
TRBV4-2 CASSQDPQGTSGTYEQYF
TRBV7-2 CASSLVLAGDNEQFF
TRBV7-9 CASSQIVGELFF
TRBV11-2 CASSPISGRAYNEQFF
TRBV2 CAVRKRESTDTQYF
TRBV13 CASSLGSGRVNEQFF
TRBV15 CATSRPGLAITDTQYF
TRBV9 CASSVFSGSYEQYF
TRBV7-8 CASSLGTAEVYTF
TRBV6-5 CASSMAENTIYF
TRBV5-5 CASSLAGFSYNEQFF
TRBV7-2 CASSSNFAVYDTQYF
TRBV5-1 CASSSGRGPNTEAFF
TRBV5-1 CASSYSGSSTDTQYF
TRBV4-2 CASSLKRGLAGDTGELFF